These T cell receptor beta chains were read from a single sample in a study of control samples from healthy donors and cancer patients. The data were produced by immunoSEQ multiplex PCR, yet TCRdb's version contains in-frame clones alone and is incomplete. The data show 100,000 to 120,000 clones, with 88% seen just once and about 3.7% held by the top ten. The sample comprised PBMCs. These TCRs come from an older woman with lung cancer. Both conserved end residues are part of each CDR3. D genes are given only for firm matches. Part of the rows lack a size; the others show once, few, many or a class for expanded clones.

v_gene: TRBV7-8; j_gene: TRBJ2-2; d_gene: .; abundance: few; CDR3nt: TGTGCCAGCAGCTTAGGTGCAGGGTGGAACACCGGGGAGCTGTTTTTT; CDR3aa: CASSLGAGWNTGELFF
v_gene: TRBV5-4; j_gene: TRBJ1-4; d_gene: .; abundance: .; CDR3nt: TGTGCCAGCAGCCCTGGGGGGGCTTCTAATGAAAAACTGTTTTTT; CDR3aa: CASSPGGASNEKLFF
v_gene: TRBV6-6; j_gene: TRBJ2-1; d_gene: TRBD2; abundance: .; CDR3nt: TGTGCCAGCAGTCCATTAGGGCGGGTATCAGAAGTTAGCGGGTTAAGCTCCTACAATGAGCAGTTCTTC; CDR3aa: CASSPLGRVSEVSGLSSYNEQFF
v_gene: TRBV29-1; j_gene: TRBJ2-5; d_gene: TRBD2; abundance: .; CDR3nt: TGCAGCGTTGGCCCTAGCGGGGGGCGGGAGACCCAGTACTTC; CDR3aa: CSVGPSGGRETQYF
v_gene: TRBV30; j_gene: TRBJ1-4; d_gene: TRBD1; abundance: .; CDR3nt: TGTGCCTGGAGTTTGAGGACAGGGCATGAAAAACTGTTTTTT; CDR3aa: CAWSLRTGHEKLFF
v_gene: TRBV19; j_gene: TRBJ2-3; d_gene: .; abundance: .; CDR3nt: TGTGCCAGTAGGGCGGGCCAGGGGCCGGCAGATACGCAGTATTTT; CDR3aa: CASRAGQGPADTQYF
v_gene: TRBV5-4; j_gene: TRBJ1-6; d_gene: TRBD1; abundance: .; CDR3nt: TGTGCCAGCAGCACGAACCGGGACAGGGATTCACCCCTCCACTTT; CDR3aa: CASSTNRDRDSPLHF
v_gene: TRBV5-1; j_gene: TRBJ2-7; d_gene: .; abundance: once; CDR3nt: TGCGCCAGCAGCTTGTCTCCTGGGCCAGACCTCTACGAGCAGTACTTC; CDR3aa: CASSLSPGPDLYEQYF
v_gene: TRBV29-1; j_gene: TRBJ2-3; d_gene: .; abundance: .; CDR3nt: TGCAGCGTAGCGAGTACCGGGGATACGCAGTATTTT; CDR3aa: CSVASTGDTQYF
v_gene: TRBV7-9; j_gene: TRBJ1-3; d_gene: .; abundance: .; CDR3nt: TGTGCCAGCAGCAACAGGGACTCTGGAAACACCATATATTTT; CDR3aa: CASSNRDSGNTIYF
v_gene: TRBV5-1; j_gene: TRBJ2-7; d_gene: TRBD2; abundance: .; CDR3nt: TGCGCCAGCAGAGCTAGCGGGAGCTACGAGCAGTACTTC; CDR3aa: CASRASGSYEQYF
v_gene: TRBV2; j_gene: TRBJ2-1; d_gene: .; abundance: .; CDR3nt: TGTGCCAGCAGTGAAAGTAGCGGTGTCTACAATGAGCAGTTCTTC; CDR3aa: CASSESSGVYNEQFF
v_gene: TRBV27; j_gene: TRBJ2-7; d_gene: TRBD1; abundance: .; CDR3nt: TGTGCCAGCAGTTTCCACAGGGGGCTCTCCTACGAGCAGTACTTC; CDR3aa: CASSFHRGLSYEQYF